There are many counts of the clone carrying this T cell receptor (beta chain). Its antigen is unknown. This sample is drawn from a study of CD8+CD57+ T cells in acquired aplastic anemia. Broader study findings: Patients and healthy controls showed no significant CD8+ Simpson's diversity difference.

The V gene end was trimmed by 4 bases and the J gene end by 3 bases; junction bases not matched to a gene: 3. The germline V gene encodes CDR1 SEHNR and CDR2 FQNEAQ (reference sequence). The CDR3 contains 13 residues. It was genomic DNA that served as the template for profiling TCR beta VDJ and CDR3. One entry per CDR3 protein results from TCRdb running MiXCR on the reads. The repertoire holds approximately 190,000 distinct CDR3 sequences, with roughly half as singletons. Sequenced patients had shown CD8+CD57+ cell expansion by flow cytometry. The clonotype originates from a human donor with aplastic anemia. The V and J genes are TRBV7-9 and TRBJ2-7, with 7 positions matching TRBD1. The source material was sorted CD4+, CD8+, or CD8+CD57+ T cells (not recorded which) from PBMCs. Here the CDR3 DNA reads TGTGCCAGCAGCTCTCGGACAGGCTACGAGCAGTACTTC. This sequence encodes CASSSRTGYEQYF. The full variable domain, completed using reference TRBV7-9 and TRBJ2-7, is DTGVSQNPRHKITKRGQNVTFRCDPISEHNRLYWYRQTLGQGPEFLTYFQNEAQLEKSRLLSDRFSAERPKGSFSTLEIQRTEQGDSAMYLCASSSRTGYEQYFGPGTRLTVT.